One TCR beta chain is described in this entry. As yet, its antigen is unknown. Time point described: after neoadjuvant nivolumab, at surgical resection. These oral cavity squamous cell carcinomas were HPV-negative and locally advanced. This sample stems from a study of neoadjuvant anti-PD-1 for oral cavity cancer. V dropped 3 bases and J dropped 3; count of bases not matched to a gene: 8. This CDR3 region has 17 residues. Looked up from germline, CDR1 is LNHDA and CDR2 is SQIVND (reference sequence). Study findings and constraints: After neoadjuvant nivolumab, PBMC T cell clonality was significantly higher in non-responders than responders.

Sequencing used immunoSEQ multiplex PCR; TCRdb keeps in-frame clones, though not all of them. This table holds about 42,000 clones, 77% found once. This TCR was recovered from a person aged 35-79 years with oral cavity squamous cell carcinoma. This chain joins TRBV19 and TRBJ2-7, with 13 bases that match TRBD2. The source material was PBMCs, sampled after nivolumab (anti-PD-1) treatment. CDR3 sequence reads: CASSIGLAGAQYYEQYF. The CDR3 nucleotides are TGTGCCAGTAGTATTGGACTAGCGGGGGCCCAGTACTACGAGCAGTACTTC.